This T cell receptor beta chain was documented in a study of shared clonotypes between healthy human individuals. Overall study: Aged 18 to 49, the donors were a couple of women and three men. Each donor contributed plates that comprised three CD4 naive, three CD4 memory, two CD8 naive and one CD8 memory.

Trimming at V came to 10 bases and at J to 10 bases, leaving 8 bases not matched to a gene. CDR1 and CDR2 from the germline V gene are MNHEY and SMNVEV (reference sequence). This CDR3 comprises 13 residues. Generated by immunoSEQ multiplex PCR, the TCRdb table keeps only in-frame clones and is missing some. This sample has approximately 2,000,000 clones, with around 90% found just once. This chain joins TRBV27 and TRBJ1-4; 11 nucleotides agree with TRBD1. Sequencing used naive CD4+ T cells from PBMCs. The subset here: CD45RA+ positively selected. The receptor was derived from a man aged 18 to 29 in good health. Some clones in this sample may be carry-over from other donors' samples. The CDR3 coding sequence is TGTGCCACCGGGGGGACAGGGGGAGGAAAACTGTTTTTT. As protein: CATGGTGGGKLFF.